The 26 T cell receptor beta chains given below trace back to one sample, sequenced in a study of blood T cells in healthy people across ages (dated by TCRdb to between 2014 and 2017). Library preparation was by 5' RACE. For sequencing, an Illumina HiSeq 2500 was employed. A second roughly 6 to 12 cycle PCR used a sample-barcoded 5' primer and a J-beta primer mix. TCRdb trimmed public reads at Q25 via fastp, called clones via MiXCR and kept in-frame beta chains. Merged by CDR3 protein, the rows form single entries marked with the most common genes and DNA. For this sample the table gives nearly 800,000 distinct CDR3 sequences, of which approximately 25% were detected only once. Approximately 3.7% of the sample rests with the top ten. The sample also formed part of further work on T cells of mothers and their children.

The sample was blood. These receptor sequences come from a boy between 10 and 17 years old in good health.

This clonotype showed up just a few times. The chain joins TRBV27 to TRBJ2-1, with TRBD1 as a possible D gene (6 bases). Between the trimmed V and J ends, which lost 5 bases and 2 bases, there was a span of 10 bases. The CDR3 spans 14 residues. Germline V gives CDR1 MNHEY, CDR2 SMNVEV (reference sequence). The DNA for the CDR3 is TGTGCCAGCAGTCGAGACAGGACCTACAATGAGCAGTTCTTC. Its translation: CASSRDRTYNEQFF.

The sample holds a few counts of this clonotype. The rearrangement joins TRBV5-6 to TRBJ1-3; D not certain. The CDR3 is 15 residues long. Germline loops: CDR1 SGHDT, CDR2 YYEEEE. Trimming removed 0 bases from V and 3 bases from J, with 10 bases in between. The CDR3 reads CASSLVGLGGNTIYF. The CDR3 nucleotides read TGTGCCAGCAGCTTGGTAGGGTTAGGTGGAAACACCATATATTTT. Based on the CDR3 plus reference TRBV5-6 and TRBJ1-3, the full variable domain is DAGVTQSPTHLIKTRGQQVTLRCSPKSGHDTVSWYQQALGQGPQFIFQYYEEEERQRGNFPDRFSGHQFPNYSSELNVNALLLGDSALYLCASSLVGLGGNTIYFGEGSWLTVV.

J is TRBJ1-1 and V is TRBV4-3; D is perhaps TRBD1 (5 bases). Germline CDR1 LGHNA, CDR2 YSLEER. Trimming shortened V by 0 bases and J by 0 bases, and 8 bases separated the two germline ends. There are 15 residues in the CDR3. CDR3 DNA sequence: TGCGCCAGCAGCCAAGAGGTCAGGGTGAACACTGAAGCTTTCTTT. It yields the protein CASSQEVRVNTEAFF.

This clonotype has only a few counts. CDR3 sequence reads: CASSLLQGSFYF. CDR3 nucleotide sequence: TGTGCCAGCAGTTTACTCCAGGGTTCCTTTTACTTC. The chain recombines TRBV28 with TRBJ2-7; D may be TRBD1 (5 bases). The CDR3 sequence is 12 residues long. Germline values: CDR1 MDHEN, CDR2 SYDVKM. With 2 bases removed from V and 13 bases from J, the gap between germline ends came to 15 bases.

The genes are TRBV7-2 and TRBJ1-2; TRBD1 aligns across 10 bases. This CDR3 has 14 amino acids. Germline trimming cut 2 bases from V and 7 bases from J; bases unmatched to any gene: 4. In germline, CDR1 is SGHTA, CDR2 FQGNSA. The CDR3 here is CASSLTGQGSGYTF. In nucleotides, the CDR3 is TGTGCCAGCAGCTTAACGGGACAGGGGAGTGGCTACACCTTC.

This chain links TRBV29-1 with TRBJ2-5; tentatively, D is TRBD2 (6 bases). TRBJ2-7 matches the DNA end more closely, so the J call is doubtful. CDR1 and CDR2 from the germline V gene are SQVTM and ANQGSEA. The CDR3 is made up of 14 amino acids. This chain's CDR3 is CSVGQGGEPYEQYF. In DNA, the CDR3 is TGCAGCGTAGGGCAGGGAGGCGAACCCTACGAGCAGTACTTC.

This clonotype appeared a few times. The CDR3 DNA reads as TGTGCCAGCAGCGTCGATGGTAGCGAGCAAGAGACCCAGTACTTC. Residues: CASSVDGSEQETQYF. The chain has TRBV9 and TRBJ2-5; a possible D gene is TRBD2 (5 bases). V lost 2 bases, J lost 2 bases, and 13 bases lay in between. The CDR3 totals 15 residues. Germline V gene data show CDR1 as SGDLS and CDR2 as YYNGEE. Looking up the rest from reference TRBV9 and TRBJ2-5 gives the full variable domain: DSGVTQTPKHLITATGQRVTLRCSPRSGDLSVYWYQQSLDQGLQFLIQYYNGEERAKGNILERFSAQQFPDLHSELNLSSLELGDSALYFCASSVDGSEQETQYFGPGTRLLVL.

This clonotype was detected a few times. The J gene is TRBJ2-7, the V gene TRBV14; D not resolved. Deletions cut 0 bases from V and 6 bases from J, with 6 bases between. Germline CDR1 and CDR2: SGHDN and FVKESK. This CDR3 has 12 amino acids. CDR3 coding DNA: TGTGCCAGCAGCCAAGACTGGCCCGAGCAGTACTTC. Amino acids: CASSQDWPEQYF.

This chain uses TRBV5-1 with TRBJ1-4; TRBD1 matches at 10 bases. This CDR3 has 16 residues. Germline lookup yields CDR1 SGHRS and CDR2 YFSETQ. The V and J ends lost 5 bases and 3 bases, in that order; junction bases with no gene match: 7. CDR3 amino acids: CASRETGGTPNEKLFF. In nucleotides, the CDR3 is TGCGCCAGCAGAGAGACAGGGGGCACTCCTAATGAAAAACTGTTTTTT.

The chain joins TRBV20-1 to TRBJ2-7, with D maybe TRBD1 (6 bases). This CDR3 region has 14 residues. Trimming cost V 5 bases and J 0 bases, with 14 bases left between them. In germline, CDR1 is DFQATT, CDR2 SNEGSKA (reference sequence). The CDR3 loop reads CSAAMGASSYEQYF. CDR3 nucleotide sequence: TGCAGTGCTGCGATGGGGGCCAGCTCCTACGAGCAGTACTTC.

The chain carries TRBV5-6 and TRBJ2-7; 7 bases fit TRBD1. The CDR3 totals 14 residues. CDR1 SGHDT and CDR2 YYEEEE come from the germline V gene. In nucleotides, the CDR3 is TGTACCAACAGCTCTCCGGACAGGACCTACGAGCAGTACTTC. Amino acid sequence: CTNSSPDRTYEQYF.

The chain employs TRBV4-3 and TRBJ2-3, with 9 bases identical to TRBD2. This CDR3 has 20 residues. The V segment lost 5 bases and the J segment 2 bases; nucleotides outside the gene matches: 20. Germline CDR1 reads LGHNA; CDR2 reads YSLEER. DNA of the CDR3: TGCGCCAGCAGCTTACAACACATCTCATGGCCTAGCGGGGACACAGATACGCAGTATTTT. Its protein is CASSLQHISWPSGDTDTQYF.

The chain is built from TRBV6-2 or TRBV6-3 and TRBJ2-5; D is possibly TRBD2 (6 bases). V lost 1 base to trimming and J lost 0 bases, with 9 bases between them. CDR3 length: 15 amino acids. In germline, CDR1 is MNHEY, CDR2 SVGEGT. The CDR3 nucleotides are TGTGCCAGCAGTTACTATCGGACTAACCAAGAGACCCAGTACTTC. Translation: CASSYYRTNQETQYF.

V usage is TRBV20-1 and J usage is TRBJ1-6, with TRBD1 identical over 7 bases. This CDR3 has 12 amino acids. The germline CDR1 and CDR2 sequences are DFQATT and SNEGSKA (reference sequence). V dropped 6 bases and J dropped 7; count of bases not matched to a gene: 3. In DNA, the CDR3 is TGCAGTGCCGGGGACAGCAATTCACCCCTCCACTTT. It codes for CSAGDSNSPLHF.

The chain recombines TRBV25-1 with TRBJ2-7; 9 bases are shared with TRBD1. Germline V gene data show CDR1 as MGHDK and CDR2 as SYGVNS. Unmatched junction bases numbered 5, after V lost 2 bases and J lost 6 bases. This CDR3 has 14 residues. In nucleotides, the CDR3 is TGTGCCAGCAGTGAAGGGACAGGGTACGGCGAGCAGTACTTC. This sequence encodes CASSEGTGYGEQYF.

This clonotype has just a few counts. CDR3 bases: TGCAGTGCTAGAGAGTCGGCCCGCTCCTACAATGAGCAGTTCTTC. Encoded protein: CSARESARSYNEQFF. The chain has TRBV20-1 and TRBJ2-1; D is unresolved. The V end was cut by 0 bases, the J end by 0 bases, with 9 bases between. The CDR3 has 15 residues. Per germline, CDR1 DFQATT and CDR2 SNEGSKA (reference sequence).

This chain joins TRBV14 and TRBJ2-2; tentatively, D is TRBD1 or TRBD2 (6 bases each). V was pared by 0 bases and J by 0 bases, with 14 bases between. CDR1 is SGHDN and CDR2 is FVKESK in the germline V gene. The CDR3 is 18 amino acids. CDR3 sequence (DNA): TGTGCCAGCAGCCAAGATACGTCGGGGGCTCCGAACACCGGGGAGCTGTTTTTT. Its protein is CASSQDTSGAPNTGELFF.

This sequence joins TRBV5-1 and TRBJ2-1, with unresolved D. V lost 0 bases, J lost 8 bases, and 12 bases lay in between. Germline loops: CDR1 SGHRS, CDR2 YFSETQ. This CDR3 has 14 residues. The CDR3 DNA follows: TGCGCCAGCAGCTTGGCGACCCTTTGGGATGAGCAGTTCTTC. This translates into CASSLATLWDEQFF.

The chain is built from TRBV6-5 and TRBJ1-2, with a weak D call TRBD1 (5 bases). Trimming pared 4 bases from V and 7 bases from J, leaving 13 bases between. The CDR3 length is 13 residues. The V gene's germline CDR1 is MNHEY and CDR2 SVGAGI. The CDR3 spells CASSFLRGVGYTF. DNA of the CDR3: TGTGCCAGCAGTTTCCTGCGGGGCGTTGGCTACACCTTC.

The rearrangement joins TRBV20-1 to TRBJ2-7; D might be TRBD2 (5 bases). The CDR3 length is 14 residues. The V end lost 0 bases, the J end lost 6 bases, and 15 bases lay between the germline ends. Looked up from germline, CDR1 is DFQATT and CDR2 is SNEGSKA (reference sequence). The DNA of the CDR3 is TGCAGTGCTAGAGATAGCCAGGAGGTCGGCGAGCAGTACTTC. It specifies CSARDSQEVGEQYF.

The rearrangement links TRBV15 to TRBJ2-5; D might be TRBD1 or TRBD2, each matching 6 bases. TRBJ2-7 matches the DNA end more closely, so the J call is doubtful. Per the germline V gene, CDR1 is LNHNV and CDR2 is YYDKDF (reference sequence). The CDR3 sequence is 14 residues long. The CDR3 DNA reads as TGTGCCACCAGCAGAGTGGGGGGCTCCGGCGAGCAGTACTTC. Encoded protein: CATSRVGGSGEQYF.

This clonotype has more than one count but fewer than ten. The V gene is TRBV7-2, the J gene TRBJ2-5, with TRBD2 matching over 8 bases. The germline CDR1 and CDR2 sequences are SGHTA and FQGNSA. The CDR3 is 13 amino acids. V shed 1 base and J 7 bases; nucleotides not matched to a gene: 2. CDR3 loop: CASSLVAGLTQYF. CDR3 nucleotide sequence: TGTGCCAGCAGCTTAGTAGCGGGGCTGACCCAGTACTTC. The full variable domain, its missing parts supplied by reference TRBV7-2 and TRBJ2-5, is GAGVSQSPSNKVTEKGKDVELRCDPISGHTALYWYRQSLGQGLEFLIYFQGNSAPDKSGLPSDRFSAERTGGSVSTLTIQRTQQEDSAVYLCASSLVAGLTQYFGPGTRLLVL.

This clonotype appeared a few times. V is TRBV6-5 and J is TRBJ1-2; TRBD1 is a possible D gene (5 bases). The CDR3 loop spans 15 amino acids. Germline loops: CDR1 MNHEY, CDR2 SVGAGI. V lost 4 bases and J lost 1, with 13 bases in between. CDR3 loop: CASSFGIGVNYGYTF. Written as DNA, the CDR3 is TGTGCCAGCAGTTTCGGCATAGGGGTTAACTATGGCTACACCTTC.

This chain links TRBV2 with TRBJ2-3; D ambiguous. CDR1 and CDR2 from the germline V gene are SNHLY and FYNNEI. CDR3 length: 12 amino acids. V shed 2 bases and J shed 4 bases, with 4 bases lying between them. Here the CDR3 reads CASSELSDTQYF. The CDR3 nucleotides are TGTGCCAGCAGTGAACTTTCAGATACGCAGTATTTT.

This clonotype was detected only a few times. Here the CDR3 DNA reads TGCAGCGTTGAAGACAAGGAAGAGACCCAGTACTTC. This translates into CSVEDKEETQYF. V is TRBV29-1 and J is TRBJ2-5; no clear D gene. Germline V gene sequence: CDR1 SQVTM, CDR2 ANQGSEA. V was shortened by 0 bases and J by 3 bases, with 5 bases between the two germline ends. The CDR3 is made up of 12 amino acids.

This clonotype was picked up a small number of times. The gene calls are TRBV6-5 and TRBJ2-5; 8 bases match TRBD2. The end of the DNA fits TRBJ2-1 better, so the J call may be wrong. Germline lookup yields CDR1 MNHEY and CDR2 SVGAGI. The CDR3 length is 16 residues. The CDR3 loop reads CASSYYPGGIMNEQFF. CDR3 in DNA: TGTGCCAGCAGTTACTATCCGGGGGGGATAATGAATGAGCAGTTCTTC.